What follows are 2 T cell receptor beta chains derived from one specimen sequenced in a study of molecular identifiers for immune sequencing clone quantification (dated by TCRdb to 2017 to 2018). The library came from PCR. Data came from a NextSeq 500. The public sequencing data were trimmed at Q25 with fastp and processed into clonotypes with MiXCR by TCRdb, which kept only in-frame beta chains. Rows with a matching CDR3 protein are joined into one entry that keeps the most common DNA and genes. The sample records about 320,000 distinct CDR3 sequences, over 20% of which are singletons. The top ten clonotypes cover 0.65% to 0.95% of the sample. Sequencing used naive CD8+ T cells from blood, with Jurkat cell RNA spiked in. This specimen's cell subset or site label, interpreted: FACS-sorted CD8+CD4-CCR7+CD45RA+ naive T cells. These receptors were collected from a human donor in good health. Some libraries in this study had Jurkat cell RNA spiked in.

Many counts were recorded for this clonotype. The DNA for the CDR3 is TGTGCCAGCAGTTTGGGTGAACGCACAGATACGCAGTATTTT. Translating gives CASSLGERTDTQYF. The chain employs TRBV12-3 or TRBV12-4 and TRBJ2-3; D gene unclear. The V gene lost 3 bases and the J gene lost 1 base, with 8 bases spanning the gap. The CDR3 has 14 residues.

Concerning this clonotype: The junction differs from germline at one of its ends, possibly a read error. The chain links TRBV12-3 or TRBV12-4 to TRBJ2-1; TRBD2 agrees at 12 bases. This CDR3 is 15 amino acids long. CDR3: CASSKTSGSPNEQLF. CDR3 DNA: TGTGCCAGCAGTAAGACTAGCGGGAGTCCCAATGAGCAGCTCTTC.